The table lists the clone carrying this TCR beta chain with many counts. The antigen remains undetermined. This sample is drawn from a study of metastatic and nonmetastatic thyroid tumors. Study details: Malignant thyroid and benign thyroid patients provided blood and tumor or nodule tissue whose repertoires were compared. Study-wide results and limits: Benign nodules reportedly had significantly lower TCR beta diversity than malignant thyroid tumors in blood and tumor.

Treatment of any kind had been given to no patient before thyroid surgery. The J segment lost 3 bases and the V segment lost 6 bases, leaving 11 bases of the junction unmatched. Germline CDR1 DFQATT, CDR2 SNEGSKA (reference sequence). The CDR3 extends over 15 amino acids. Authors' data handling: A classifier of distant metastasis in papillary thyroid cancer was built from CDR3 differences (across clinicopathological groups). TCRdb recomputed clones from the PCR reads via MiXCR. Clone size and V and J calls follow TCRdb, not the original study. Counted here are 25,000 to 30,000 clones, about 24% occurring once; the ten biggest clones make up approximately 15%.

The rearrangement uses TRBV20-1 and TRBJ2-3; TRBD2 aligns across 8 bases. This clonotype originated in a female donor with papillary thyroid cancer or a benign thyroid nodule (not recorded which). Some clones in this sample may be carry-over from other donors' samples. Source material: blood. The CDR3 DNA sequence: TGCAGTGCGCCCACAGCGGGAGCGTGGACAGATACGCAGTATTTT. Translating gives CSAPTAGAWTDTQYF.